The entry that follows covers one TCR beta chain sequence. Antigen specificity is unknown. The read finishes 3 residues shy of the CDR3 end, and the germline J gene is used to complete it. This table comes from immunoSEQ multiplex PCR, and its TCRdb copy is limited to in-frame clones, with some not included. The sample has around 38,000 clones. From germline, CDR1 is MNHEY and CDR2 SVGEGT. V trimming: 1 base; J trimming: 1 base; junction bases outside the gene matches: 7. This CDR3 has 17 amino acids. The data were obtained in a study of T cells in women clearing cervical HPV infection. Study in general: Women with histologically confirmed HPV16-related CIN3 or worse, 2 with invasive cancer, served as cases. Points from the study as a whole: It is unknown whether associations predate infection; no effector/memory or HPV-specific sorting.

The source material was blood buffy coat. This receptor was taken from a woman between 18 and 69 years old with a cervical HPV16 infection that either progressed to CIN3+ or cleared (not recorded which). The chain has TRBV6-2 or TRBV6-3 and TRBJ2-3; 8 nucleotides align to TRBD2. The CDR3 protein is CASSYLLAAHGTDTQYF. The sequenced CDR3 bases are TGTGCCAGCAGTTACTTACTAGCGGCTCATGGCACAGATACG.